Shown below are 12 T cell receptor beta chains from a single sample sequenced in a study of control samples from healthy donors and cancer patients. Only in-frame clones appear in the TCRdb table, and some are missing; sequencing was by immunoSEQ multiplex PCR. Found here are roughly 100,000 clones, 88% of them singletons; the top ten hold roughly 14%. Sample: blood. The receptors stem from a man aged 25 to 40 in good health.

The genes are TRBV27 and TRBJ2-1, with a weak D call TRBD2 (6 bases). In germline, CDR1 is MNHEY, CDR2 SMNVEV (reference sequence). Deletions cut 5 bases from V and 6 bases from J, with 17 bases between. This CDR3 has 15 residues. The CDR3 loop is CASSLPGLGFNEQFF. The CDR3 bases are TGTGCCAGCAGTCTTCCGGGACTGGGTTTCAATGAGCAGTTCTTC.

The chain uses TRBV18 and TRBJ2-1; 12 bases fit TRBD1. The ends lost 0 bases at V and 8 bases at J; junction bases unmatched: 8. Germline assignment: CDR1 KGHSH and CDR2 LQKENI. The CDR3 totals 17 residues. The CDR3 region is CASSPPGQGAKVHEQFF. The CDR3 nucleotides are TGTGCCAGCTCACCACCGGGACAGGGGGCAAAGGTGCATGAGCAGTTCTTC.

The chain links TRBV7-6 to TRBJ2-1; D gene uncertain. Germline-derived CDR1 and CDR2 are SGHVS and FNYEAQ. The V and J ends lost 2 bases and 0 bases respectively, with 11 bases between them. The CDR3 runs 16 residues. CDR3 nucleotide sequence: TGTGCCAGCAGCTTAAAAGCGAGGAGCTCCTACAATGAGCAGTTCTTC. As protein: CASSLKARSSYNEQFF.

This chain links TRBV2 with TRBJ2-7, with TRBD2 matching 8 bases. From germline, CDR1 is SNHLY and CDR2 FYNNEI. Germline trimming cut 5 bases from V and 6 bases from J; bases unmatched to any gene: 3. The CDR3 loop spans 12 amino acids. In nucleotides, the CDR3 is TGTGCCAGCAGTCGGACTAGCAGCGAGCAGTACTTC. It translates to CASSRTSSEQYF.

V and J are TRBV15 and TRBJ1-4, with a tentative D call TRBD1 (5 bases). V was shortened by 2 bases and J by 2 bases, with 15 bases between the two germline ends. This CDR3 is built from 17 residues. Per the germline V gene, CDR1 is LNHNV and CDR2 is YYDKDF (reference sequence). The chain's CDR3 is CATSRTRDLGTNEKLFF. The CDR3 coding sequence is TGTGCCACCAGCAGAACCCGGGACCTTGGGACTAATGAAAAACTGTTTTTT.

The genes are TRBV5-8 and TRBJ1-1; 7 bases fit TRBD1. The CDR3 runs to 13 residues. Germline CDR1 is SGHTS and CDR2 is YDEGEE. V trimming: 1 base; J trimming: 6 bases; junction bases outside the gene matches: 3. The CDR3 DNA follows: TGTGCCAGCAGCTTGTACAGGGGCGCTGAAGCTTTCTTT. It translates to CASSLYRGAEAFF.

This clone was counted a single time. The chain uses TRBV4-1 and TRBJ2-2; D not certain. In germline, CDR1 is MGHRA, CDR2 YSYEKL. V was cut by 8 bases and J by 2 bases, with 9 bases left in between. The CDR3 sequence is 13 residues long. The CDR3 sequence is CASGTINTGELFF. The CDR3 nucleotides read TGCGCCAGCGGCACGATCAACACCGGGGAGCTGTTTTTT.

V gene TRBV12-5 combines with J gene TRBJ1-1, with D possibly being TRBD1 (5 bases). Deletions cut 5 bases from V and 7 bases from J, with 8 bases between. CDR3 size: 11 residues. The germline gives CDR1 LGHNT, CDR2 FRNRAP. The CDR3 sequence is CASGGGIEAFF. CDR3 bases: TGTGCTAGTGGTGGGGGAATTGAAGCTTTCTTT.

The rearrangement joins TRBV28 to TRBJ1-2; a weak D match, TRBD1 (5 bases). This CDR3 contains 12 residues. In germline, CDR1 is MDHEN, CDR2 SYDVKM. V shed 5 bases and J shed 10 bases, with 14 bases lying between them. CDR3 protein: CASSPDSKPYTF. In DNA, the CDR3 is TGTGCCAGCAGTCCAGACAGTAAACCCTACACCTTC.

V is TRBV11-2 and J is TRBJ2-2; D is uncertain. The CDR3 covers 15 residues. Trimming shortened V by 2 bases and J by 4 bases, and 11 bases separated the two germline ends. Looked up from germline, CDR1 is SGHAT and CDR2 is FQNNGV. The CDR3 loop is CASSLFSSSTGELFF. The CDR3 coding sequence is TGTGCCAGCAGCTTATTCAGCAGTTCCACCGGGGAGCTGTTTTTT.

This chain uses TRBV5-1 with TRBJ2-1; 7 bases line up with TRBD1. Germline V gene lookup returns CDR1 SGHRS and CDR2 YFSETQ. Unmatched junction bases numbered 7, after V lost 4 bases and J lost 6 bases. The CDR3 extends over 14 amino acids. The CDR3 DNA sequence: TGCGCCAGCAGCCGCCGAGGACAGGCCAATGAGCAGTTCTTC. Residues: CASSRRGQANEQFF.

This chain's CDR3 is CASSAGPPYEQYF. DNA of the CDR3: TGTGCCAGTAGTGCAGGGCCCCCCTACGAGCAGTACTTC. The chain carries TRBV19 and TRBJ2-7, with D possibly matching TRBD1 (5 bases). Per germline, CDR1 LNHDA and CDR2 SQIVND (reference sequence). The CDR3 consists of 13 residues. The V end lost 5 bases, the J end lost 2 bases, and 10 bases lay between the germline ends.